A single sample gave rise to the 4 T cell receptor beta chains below, sequenced in a study of breast tumors, draining lymph nodes, adjacent tissues. The lymph nodes were axillary draining lymph nodes from breast cancer patients. MiXCR, run by TCRdb on the multiplex PCR reads, gives a single entry per CDR3 protein. The sample lists 84,000 or so distinct CDR3 sequences; over 25% were seen once. Source material: axillary lymph node tissue. The receptors here all came from a female donor with breast cancer. Some clones in this sample may be carry-over from other donors' samples.

This clonotype appeared many times. The rearrangement uses TRBV5-1 and TRBJ2-5; D ambiguous. Germline V lookup: CDR1 SGHRS, CDR2 YFSETQ. This CDR3 contains 14 residues. V was shortened by 2 bases and J by 5 bases, with 13 bases between the two germline ends. DNA for the CDR3: TGCGCCAGCAGCTTAGATACTCTCGGGGAGACCCAGTACTTC. It translates to CASSLDTLGETQYF.

This clonotype was seen a handful of times. A read error may explain this, as a much larger clone is one base away. V and J are TRBV28 and TRBJ2-7; D may correspond to TRBD1 or TRBD2 (5 bases each). Trimming removed 8 bases at V and 5 bases at J, with 10 bases between. The length of the CDR3 is 11 residues. The germline V gene encodes CDR1 MDHEN and CDR2 SYDVKM. This CDR3 reads CASGGLNEQYF. In DNA, the CDR3 is TGTGCCAGCGGGGGATTAAACGAGCAGTACTTC.

Concerning this clonotype: A much larger clone differs from this one at a single base, so this may be a read error. The chain is built from TRBV11-3 and TRBJ1-1; perhaps TRBD1 as D (6 bases). Between the trimmed V and J ends, which lost 5 bases and 3 bases, there was a span of 19 bases. The CDR3 is 16 residues long. CDR1 SGHNT and CDR2 YENEEA come from the germline V gene. CDR3 coding DNA: TGTGCCAGCAGCGAACCTAGGACAGTGAAAGACACTGAAGCTTTCTTT. This gives the protein CASSEPRTVKDTEAFF.

In its sample, this clonotype was seen a few times. The J gene is TRBJ1-1, the V gene TRBV18; 12 bases fit TRBD1. V was pared by 5 bases and J by 7 bases, with 5 bases of the junction left unmatched. From germline, CDR1 is KGHSH and CDR2 LQKENI. The CDR3 is 14 residues long. This CDR3 reads CASSTGTGGGEAFF. The CDR3 DNA reads as TGTGCCAGCTCAACCGGGACAGGGGGCGGTGAAGCTTTCTTT. The entire variable domain, with the rest obtained from reference TRBV18 and TRBJ1-1, is as follows: NAGVMQNPRHLVRRRGQEARLRCSPMKGHSHVYWYRQLPEEGLKFMVYLQKENIIDESGMPKERFSAEFPKEGPSILRIQQVVRGDSAAYFCASSTGTGGGEAFFGQGTRLTVV.